These T cell receptor beta chains were read from a single sample in a study of cytomegalovirus exposure and HLA in healthy donors. Assay: immunoSEQ multiplex PCR; the TCRdb copy retains only in-frame clones and omits some. The profile covers 150,000 to 200,000 clones, with around 76% appearing a single time and under 2.5% taken by the ten largest. Specimen: PBMCs. The receptors were sampled from a female donor in good health and CMV-seronegative. The CDR3 runs from the conserved cysteine through the conserved F or W. A D gene is named only where the DNA matches it firmly. Size tells how often a clone was seen (once, few, many) or the class of an expanded clone, and some rows leave it out.

TRBV2	TRBJ2-3	NA	NA	CASSDRSKGTDTQYF	TGTGCCAGCAGTGACAGGTCCAAAGGCACAGATACGCAGTATTTT
TRBV5-1	TRBJ2-7	NA	NA	CASSLGQLGVGEQYF	TGCGCCAGCAGCTTGGGACAGTTAGGGGTGGGCGAGCAGTACTTC
TRBV4-1	TRBJ1-1	NA	TRBD1	CASSHRTGVDTEAFF	TGCGCCAGCAGCCACCGGACAGGGGTGGATACTGAAGCTTTCTTT
TRBV7-2	TRBJ1-3	NA	NA	CASSINRAPGNTIYF	TGTGCCAGCAGCATTAACAGGGCGCCTGGAAACACCATATATTTT
TRBV19	TRBJ2-7	NA	TRBD1	CASSPRTGNYEQYF	TGTGCCAGTAGTCCAAGGACAGGGAACTACGAGCAGTACTTC
TRBV6-1	TRBJ1-1	NA	TRBD1	CASSDRQGRGTEAFF	TGTGCCAGCAGTGACCGACAGGGGCGGGGTACTGAAGCTTTCTTT
TRBV28	TRBJ2-1	once	NA	CASRIDTYNEQFF	TGTGCCAGCAGAATTGACACCTACAATGAGCAGTTCTTC
TRBV10-1	TRBJ2-1	NA	TRBD2	CASSEGTRDEQFF	TGCGCCAGCAGTGAGGGGACTAGGGATGAGCAGTTCTTC
TRBV27	TRBJ1-2	NA	TRBD1	CASSLVGQAIYGYTF	TGTGCCAGCAGTTTAGTGGGACAGGCTATCTATGGCTACACCTTC
TRBV5-1	TRBJ2-7	NA	NA	CASSLTTGTYEQYF	TGCGCCAGCAGCTTAACAACGGGGACCTACGAGCAGTACTTC
TRBV11-3	TRBJ2-2	NA	TRBD1	CASSPGHRDRANTGELFF	TGTGCCAGCAGCCCCGGCCACCGGGACAGGGCTAACACCGGGGAGCTGTTTTTT
TRBV7-9	TRBJ2-7	NA	TRBD2	CASSLGLAGREQYF	TGTGCCAGCAGCCTGGGACTAGCGGGGAGGGAGCAGTACTTC
TRBV15	TRBJ1-1	once	NA	CATSRERGTEAFF	TGTGCCACCAGCAGAGAAAGGGGGACTGAAGCTTTCTTT
TRBV4-1	TRBJ2-7	NA	TRBD1	CASSQGQGLEQYF	TGCGCCAGCAGCCAGGGACAGGGTTTGGAGCAGTACTTC
TRBV9	TRBJ2-7	NA	TRBD1	CASSATTGAAEQYF	TGTGCCAGCAGCGCGACTACAGGGGCAGCCGAGCAGTACTTC
TRBV5-1	TRBJ2-1	NA	TRBD2	CASSPGLAGEGQFF	TGCGCCAGCAGCCCGGGACTAGCGGGGGAGGGGCAGTTCTTC
TRBV30	TRBJ2-1	NA	NA	CAWIDRSSYNEQFF	TGTGCCTGGATAGACCGGAGCTCCTACAATGAGCAGTTCTTC
TRBV7-7	TRBJ2-6	NA	NA	CASSFRGGTGANVLTF	TGTGCCAGCAGCTTCCGTGGGGGGACTGGGGCCAACGTCCTGACTTTC
TRBV25-1	TRBJ1-2	NA	NA	CANPDRVGGGYTF	TGTGCCAACCCGGACCGGGTCGGAGGTGGCTACACCTTC
TRBV9	TRBJ2-1	NA	TRBD2	CASSVDAGEVDEQFF	TGTGCCAGCAGCGTAGACGCGGGAGAGGTCGATGAGCAGTTCTTC
TRBV27	TRBJ2-7	NA	NA	CASSLSGVEQYF	TGTGCCAGCAGTTTATCCGGGGTCGAGCAGTACTTC
TRBV7-3	TRBJ2-2	NA	NA	CASSLGGDVGELFF	TGTGCCAGCAGCTTAGGCGGGGACGTCGGGGAGCTGTTTTTT
TRBV13	TRBJ2-1	NA	NA	CASSLAQGNEQFF	TGTGCCAGCAGCTTGGCACAGGGAAATGAGCAGTTCTTC
TRBV2	TRBJ1-2	NA	NA	CASTKSDYGYTF	TGTGCCAGCACTAAGAGCGACTATGGCTACACCTTC
TRBV7-9	TRBJ1-3	once	TRBD1	CASRDRPRGNTIYF	TGTGCCAGCAGGGACAGGCCGAGGGGAAACACCATATATTTT
TRBV14	TRBJ1-5	NA	TRBD1	CASSQDMNRTGGTDSGQPQHF	TGTGCCAGCAGCCAAGATATGAATAGGACAGGGGGAACAGACTCAGGTCAGCCCCAGCATTTT
TRBV7-2	TRBJ2-3	once	TRBD1	CASSLGTVSSTDTQYF	TGTGCCAGCAGCCTCGGGACAGTGTCTAGCACAGATACGCAGTATTTT
TRBV10-3	TRBJ2-3	once	TRBD2	CAISETSGGGTDTQYF	TGTGCCATCAGTGAGACTAGCGGGGGGGGCACAGATACGCAGTATTTT
TRBV27	TRBJ2-5	NA	NA	CASAWGPGETQYF	TGTGCCAGCGCCTGGGGGCCGGGAGAGACCCAGTACTTC
TRBV6-1	TRBJ2-1	NA	NA	CASSRSYNEQFF	TGTGCCAGCAGTCGCTCCTACAATGAGCAGTTCTTC
TRBV5-8	TRBJ2-1	NA	TRBD1	CASSLTLGGEQFF	TGTGCCAGCAGCTTGACACTAGGGGGCGAGCAGTTCTTC
TRBV19	TRBJ1-2	NA	NA	CASSIAQYNYGYTF	TGTGCCAGTAGTATAGCCCAGTATAACTATGGCTACACCTTC
TRBV2	TRBJ2-7	NA	NA	CASNRARNEQYF	TGTGCCAGCAACCGCGCTCGTAACGAGCAGTACTTC
TRBV5-1	TRBJ2-1	few	TRBD2	CASSRGGAGGAGEDNEQFF	TGCGCCAGCAGCCGCGGTGGGGCGGGGGGGGCCGGGGAGGACAATGAGCAGTTCTTC
TRBV21-1	TRBJ2-2	NA	NA	CASSKGDRGLGGELFF	TGTGCCAGCAGCAAAGGGGACAGGGGGCTCGGCGGGGAGCTGTTTTTT
TRBV7-3	TRBJ1-1	once	NA	CASSLTGGGSEAFF	TGTGCCAGCAGCTTAACGGGCGGGGGCTCGGAAGCTTTCTTT
TRBV4-2	TRBJ2-3	NA	TRBD2	CASSRIAGERVMLYF	TGTGCCAGCAGCCGCATAGCGGGGGAGCGTGTCATGTTGTATTTT
TRBV29-1	TRBJ1-1	once	NA	CSVEKDTREAFF	TGCAGCGTTGAAAAGGACACCCGTGAAGCTTTCTTT
TRBV2	TRBJ2-7	few	NA	CASNRLSYEQYF	TGTGCCAGCAATCGACTATCGTACGAGCAGTACTTC
TRBV2	TRBJ2-3	NA	TRBD1	CASSGTGGGKQYF	TGTGCCAGCAGTGGGACAGGGGGCGGAAAGCAGTATTTT
TRBV9	TRBJ1-2	NA	NA	CASSVAAGFNYGYTF	TGTGCCAGCAGCGTAGCAGCGGGATTTAACTATGGCTACACCTTC
TRBV2	TRBJ1-2	few	NA	CASNGDNYGYTF	TGTGCCAGCAATGGAGATAACTATGGCTACACCTTC
TRBV28	TRBJ2-7	NA	NA	CASSLAGWSLYEQYF	TGTGCCAGCAGTTTGGCAGGATGGTCCCTCTACGAGCAGTACTTC
TRBV5-6	TRBJ2-5	once	TRBD1	CASTTRDRGPETQYF	TGTGCCAGCACCACCCGGGACAGGGGGCCGGAGACCCAGTACTTC
TRBV6-1	TRBJ1-4	NA	NA	CASTHTLNEKLFF	TGTGCCAGCACTCACACCCTTAATGAAAAACTGTTTTTT
TRBV6-5	TRBJ1-1	once	NA	CASTAGGGRTEAFF	TGTGCCAGCACCGCGGGGGGGGGCAGGACTGAAGCTTTCTTT
TRBV5-8	TRBJ2-1	NA	TRBD1	CASSLHRGQSSYNEQFF	TGTGCCAGCAGCTTACACCGGGGACAGAGCTCCTACAATGAGCAGTTCTTC
TRBV2	TRBJ1-2	NA	NA	CASSQRTANYGYTF	TGTGCCAGCAGCCAGCGGACGGCTAACTATGGCTACACCTTC
TRBV5-1	TRBJ1-4	NA	NA	CTSSLQYTNEKLFF	TGCACCAGCAGCTTGCAGTATACTAATGAAAAACTGTTTTTT
TRBV6-6	TRBJ2-1	NA	NA	CASSDSNEQFF	TGTGCCAGCAGCGACAGCAATGAGCAGTTCTTC
TRBV5-6	TRBJ2-2	NA	TRBD2	CASSFLAGGPGELFF	TGTGCCAGCAGCTTTTTAGCGGGGGGGCCCGGGGAGCTGTTTTTT
TRBV11-2	TRBJ1-3	NA	NA	CASRLITGRTGNTIYF	TGTGCCAGCAGGCTCATTACAGGGAGAACTGGAAACACCATATATTTT
TRBV5-1	TRBJ1-4	few	TRBD1	CASSLGTGGEKLFF	TGCGCCAGCAGCTTAGGGACAGGGGGTGAAAAACTGTTTTTT
TRBV30	TRBJ1-2	NA	NA	CASTGTTVYGYTF	TGTGCCTCGACCGGGACAACCGTCTATGGCTACACCTTC
TRBV4-1	TRBJ1-4	few	TRBD1	CASSQAPTGTGGGKLFF	TGCGCCAGCAGCCAAGCACCCACCGGGACAGGGGGCGGAAAACTGTTTTTT
TRBV5-8	TRBJ2-1	NA	NA	CASSFLTTLGSSEQFF	TGTGCCAGCAGCTTTCTCACCACGCTAGGCTCGAGTGAGCAGTTCTTC
TRBV19	TRBJ1-5	NA	NA	CASSIEMAVRQPQHF	TGTGCCAGTAGTATCGAAATGGCAGTTCGCCAGCCCCAGCATTTT
TRBV2	TRBJ1-2	NA	NA	CASSSSGYGYTF	TGTGCCAGCAGTTCCTCGGGATATGGCTACACCTTC